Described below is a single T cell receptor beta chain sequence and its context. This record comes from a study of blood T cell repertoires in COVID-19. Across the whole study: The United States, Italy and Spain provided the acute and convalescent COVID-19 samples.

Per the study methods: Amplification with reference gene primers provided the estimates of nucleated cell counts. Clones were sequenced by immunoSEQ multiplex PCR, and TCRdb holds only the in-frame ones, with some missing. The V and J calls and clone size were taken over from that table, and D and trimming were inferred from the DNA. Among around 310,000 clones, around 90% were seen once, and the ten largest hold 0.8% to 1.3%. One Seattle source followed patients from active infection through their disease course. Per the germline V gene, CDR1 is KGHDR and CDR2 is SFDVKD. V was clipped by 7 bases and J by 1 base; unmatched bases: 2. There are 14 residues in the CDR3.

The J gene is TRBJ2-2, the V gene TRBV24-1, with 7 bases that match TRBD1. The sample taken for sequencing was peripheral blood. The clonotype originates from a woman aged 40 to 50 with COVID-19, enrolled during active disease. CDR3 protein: CATRGQMNTGELFF. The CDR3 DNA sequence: TGTGCCACCAGGGGACAGATGAACACCGGGGAGCTGTTTTTT.